The TCR beta chain described here comes from a study of cytomegalovirus exposure and HLA in healthy donors. Whole-study results and caveats: The study designated around 150 TCR beta chains cytomegalovirus-associated. An analysis that was carried out later associated 16,000 or so TCR beta sequences with HLA alleles at 0.05 false discovery rate.

A multiplex PCR was run with 60 Vbeta primers and 13 Jbeta primers. As processed by the authors: As a later analysis found, there were roughly 80 million unique TCR beta chains, of which roughly 11 million were shared. Assay used: immunoSEQ multiplex PCR; TCRdb lists only in-frame clones, some missing. The D gene and trimming were derived from the DNA, and the V and J assignments and clone size from that table. The table records roughly 150,000 clones, 65% to 70% of them present only once. A word on this clone: The antigen remains undetermined.

The trim removed 0 bases at V and 8 bases at J, leaving 6 bases unmatched. CDR3 length: 16 residues. Germline-derived CDR1 and CDR2 are SGHRS and YFSETQ. Sequencing used PBMCs. The chain joins TRBV5-1 to TRBJ1-4, with 11 bases that match TRBD1. This receptor was taken from a young man in good health and CMV-seropositive. In nucleotides, the CDR3 is TGCGCCAGCAGCTTGGGGACAGGGGGCGAAAGAGAAAAACTGTTTTTT. Residues: CASSLGTGGEREKLFF.